This T cell receptor (beta chain) was sequenced in a study of metastatic and nonmetastatic thyroid tumors. Study-level background: Repertoires were compared across blood and tumor or nodule tissue from malignant and benign thyroid patients.

Every patient was untreated before thyroid surgery. V was clipped by 5 bases and J by 2 bases; unmatched bases: 4. The germline gives CDR1 MNHNS, CDR2 SASEGT. The CDR3 length is 14 residues. Per the original methods: It was from CDR3 differences across clinicopathological groups that a distant-metastasis classifier for papillary thyroid cancer was built. TCRdb reprocessed the PCR reads using MiXCR. These V and J calls rely on TCRdb rather than the paper's analysis. The sample consists of some 19,000 clones, more than 20% of them appearing once. For this clone: What it binds is not known.

Regarding the study as a whole: A significant increase in TCR beta diversity was reportedly seen in malignant thyroid tumors relative to benign nodules, in blood and tumor.

The source material was blood. This TCR derives from a male donor with papillary thyroid cancer or a benign thyroid nodule (not recorded which). Some clones in this sample may be carry-over from other donors' samples. V usage is TRBV6-1 and J usage is TRBJ2-7; TRBD1 agrees at 9 bases. DNA for the CDR3: TGTGCCAGCAGTCTTAACAGGGGGCCCTACGAGCAGTACTTC. Translated, it gives CASSLNRGPYEQYF.